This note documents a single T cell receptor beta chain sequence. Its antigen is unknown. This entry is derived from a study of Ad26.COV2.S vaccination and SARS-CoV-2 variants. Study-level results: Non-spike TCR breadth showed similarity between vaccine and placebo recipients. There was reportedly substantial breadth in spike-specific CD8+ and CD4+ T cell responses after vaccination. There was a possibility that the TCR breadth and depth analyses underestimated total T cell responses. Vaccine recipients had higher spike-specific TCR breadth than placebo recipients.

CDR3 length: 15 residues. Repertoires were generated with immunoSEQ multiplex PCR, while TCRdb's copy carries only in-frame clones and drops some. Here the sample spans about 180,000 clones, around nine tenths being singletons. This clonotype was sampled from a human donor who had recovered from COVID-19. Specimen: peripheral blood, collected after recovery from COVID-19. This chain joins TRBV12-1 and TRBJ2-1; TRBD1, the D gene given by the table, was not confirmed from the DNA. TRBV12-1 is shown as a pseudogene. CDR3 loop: CASSAYRALYNEQFF. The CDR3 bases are TGTGCCAGCAGCGCCTACAGGGCCCTCTACAATGAGCAGTTCTTC.